Listed here are 19 T cell receptor beta chains from one sample, sequenced in a study of cytomegalovirus exposure and HLA in healthy donors. PCR primers comprised 60 Vbeta and 13 Jbeta primers. Assay: immunoSEQ multiplex PCR; the TCRdb copy retains only in-frame clones and omits some. The sample has about 180,000 clones; roughly four fifths are singletons. Specimen: PBMCs. All receptors derive from a woman aged 45-60 years in good health and CMV-seronegative.

This chain links TRBV19 with TRBJ2-6; D is unclear. Germline V gene lookup returns CDR1 LNHDA and CDR2 SQIVND (reference sequence). V was trimmed by 5 bases and J by 3 bases, leaving 17 bases between them. This CDR3 spans 17 amino acids. CDR3 amino acids: CASSVTSSFDGANVLTF. For the CDR3, the DNA is TGTGCCAGTAGTGTTACATCCTCTTTTGATGGGGCCAACGTCCTGACTTTC. The whole variable domain, filled in from reference TRBV19 and TRBJ2-6, reads DGGITQSPKYLFRKEGQNVTLSCEQNLNHDAMYWYRQDPGQGLRLIYYSQIVNDFQKGDIAEGYSVSREKKESFPLTVTSAQKNPTAFYLCASSVTSSFDGANVLTFGAGSRLTVL.

This chain uses TRBV7-9 with TRBJ1-5; D is ambiguous. The V end was cut by 5 bases, the J end by 0 bases, with 17 bases between. Germline loops: CDR1 SEHNR, CDR2 FQNEAQ (reference sequence). This CDR3 has 17 amino acids. This CDR3 reads CASSRTEDHYSNQPQHF. The DNA for the CDR3 is TGTGCCAGCAGCAGGACGGAGGACCATTATAGCAATCAGCCCCAGCATTTT.

The rearrangement joins TRBV14 to TRBJ2-5; D is undetermined. The CDR3 sequence is 13 residues long. The V gene's germline CDR1 is SGHDN and CDR2 FVKESK. V was clipped by 7 bases and J by 2 bases, with 11 bases between them. The CDR3 sequence is CASNLGMQETQYF. As DNA, the CDR3 is TGTGCCAGCAACCTAGGAATGCAAGAGACCCAGTACTTC.

This clone came up once. The V and J genes are TRBV7-9 and TRBJ2-7; TRBD1 aligns across 10 bases. The V and J ends lost 5 bases and 5 bases, in that order; junction bases with no gene match: 9. CDR3 size: 15 residues. Per the germline V gene, CDR1 is SEHNR and CDR2 is FQNEAQ (reference sequence). Written as DNA, the CDR3 is TGTGCCAGCAGCCGACAGACAGGGGGCGACGACGAGCAGTACTTC. It encodes CASSRQTGGDDEQYF.

The CDR3 is CASTTGQGGGQPQHF. The CDR3 DNA follows: TGTGCCAGCACAACCGGACAGGGGGGGGGTCAGCCCCAGCATTTT. The V call is TRBV28, the J call TRBJ1-5; 10 nucleotides match TRBD1. This CDR3 is 15 amino acids long. Looked up from germline, CDR1 is MDHEN and CDR2 is SYDVKM. V trimming: 7 bases; J trimming: 6 bases; junction bases outside the gene matches: 9.

This clone has a handful of counts. J is TRBJ2-2 and V is TRBV10-3, with TRBD2 matching 9 bases. The CDR3 is 14 amino acids. V was pared by 11 bases and J by 4 bases, with 8 bases of the junction left unmatched. The V gene's germline CDR1 is ENHRY and CDR2 SYGVKD. Here the CDR3 DNA reads TGTGCCGGCTATAGCGGGAGTAGCACCGGGGAGCTGTTTTTT. Translation gives CAGYSGSSTGELFF.

The rearrangement links TRBV18 to TRBJ2-5; 10 nucleotides match TRBD1. This CDR3 region has 16 residues. Trimming cost V 5 bases and J 0 bases; bases outside gene matches: 6. Germline CDR1 and CDR2: KGHSH and LQKENI. In DNA, the CDR3 is TGTGCCAGCTCAGGACCGGGACAGGGGAACCAAGAGACCCAGTACTTC. Protein: CASSGPGQGNQETQYF.

V usage is TRBV7-8 and J usage is TRBJ1-5, with a possible D match to TRBD1 (6 bases). Germline-derived CDR1 and CDR2 are SGHVS and FQNEAQ. V lost 4 bases, J lost 3 bases, and 13 bases lay in between. The CDR3 consists of 15 residues. The CDR3 spells CASSSLQGANQPQHF. The CDR3 region has the DNA TGTGCCAGCAGCTCTTTACAGGGCGCCAATCAGCCCCAGCATTTT.

The rearrangement uses TRBV5-5 and TRBJ2-5; possibly TRBD1 for D (6 bases). V gave up 4 bases and J gave up 1 base, with 11 bases separating them. The CDR3 extends over 14 amino acids. CDR1 SGHKS and CDR2 YYEKEE come from the germline V gene (reference sequence). DNA of the CDR3: TGTGCCAGCAGCCTGAGGACAGTCCAAGAGACCCAGTACTTC. Translating it yields CASSLRTVQETQYF.

V and J are TRBV2 and TRBJ1-4; D unclear. The germline gives CDR1 SNHLY, CDR2 FYNNEI. V was trimmed by 7 bases and J by 7 bases, leaving 10 bases between them. This CDR3 has 12 residues. This CDR3 reads CASNFQREKLFF. In DNA, the CDR3 is TGTGCCAGCAATTTTCAGCGTGAAAAACTGTTTTTT.

The gene calls are TRBV7-2 and TRBJ2-3, with D possibly matching TRBD2 (5 bases). V was clipped by 1 base and J by 0 bases, with 11 bases between them. This CDR3 comprises 16 residues. Germline V gene data show CDR1 as SGHTA and CDR2 as FQGNSA. The CDR3 here is CASSLGGLTSTDTQYF. The CDR3 DNA reads as TGTGCCAGCAGCTTAGGAGGGCTGACTAGCACAGATACGCAGTATTTT.

The chain carries TRBV6-1 and TRBJ2-1; the D is unclear. The V end lost 4 bases, the J end lost 3 bases, and 10 bases lay between the germline ends. The CDR3 has 14 amino acids. Germline values: CDR1 MNHNS, CDR2 SASEGT. For the CDR3, the DNA is TGTGCCAGCAGTGGGCAGGCCCTCTACAATGAGCAGTTCTTC. As protein: CASSGQALYNEQFF.

The genes are TRBV2 and TRBJ2-1; D not certain. The CDR3 is 14 amino acids. Germline CDR1 SNHLY, CDR2 FYNNEI. Deletions cut 5 bases from V and 6 bases from J, with 14 bases between. The CDR3 sequence: CASSITYVRNEQFF. CDR3 coding DNA: TGTGCCAGCAGTATTACTTACGTCCGCAATGAGCAGTTCTTC.

The chain has TRBV10-2 and TRBJ1-1; TRBD1 agrees at 8 bases. V trimming: 6 bases; J trimming: 3 bases; junction bases outside the gene matches: 6. CDR1 WSHSY and CDR2 SAAADI come from the germline V gene. The CDR3 totals 14 residues. Here the CDR3 reads CASRKTGDDTEAFF. The CDR3 nucleotides read TGCGCCAGCAGGAAGACAGGGGATGACACTGAAGCTTTCTTT.

Of note for this clone: This may arise from a read error, as a much more abundant clone is one base away. This sample includes further DNA sequences coding for the same CDR3. The rearrangement uses TRBV25-1 and TRBJ1-2; D may be TRBD1 (6 bases). CDR1 and CDR2 (germline): MGHDK, SYGVNS. This CDR3 region has 14 residues. CDR3 sequence reads: CASSDPTGLYGYTF. CDR3 nucleotide sequence: TGTGCTAGCAGTGACCCGACAGGACTCTATGGCTACACCTTC.

The chain uses TRBV4-1 and TRBJ1-5, with D possibly being TRBD1 (6 bases). CDR1 and CDR2 (germline): MGHRA, YSYEKL. V was trimmed by 2 bases and J by 2 bases, leaving 13 bases between them. This CDR3 is built from 16 residues. The DNA for the CDR3 is TGCGCCAGCAGCCAAATCCAGGGGCTCGGCAATCAGCCCCAGCATTTT. This encodes CASSQIQGLGNQPQHF.

In regard to this clone: The CDR3 end shows no conserved phenylalanine or tryptophan, and so a read error is likely. Because the CDR3's place on the DNA is in doubt, the DNA is left out and the CDR3 is given as listed by TCRdb. The chain has TRBV7-8 and TRBJ2-7; the D call of TRBD2 is as the table states it, not checked on the DNA. In germline, CDR1 is SGHVS, CDR2 FQNEAQ. The CDR3 region is 17 residues in length, termini included. This chain's CDR3 is CASSLALGLAGPPHRYL.

This chain links TRBV21-1 with TRBJ2-5; the table assigns TRBD1, which was not confirmed against the DNA. TRBV21-1 is a documented pseudogene. The length of the CDR3 is 18 residues. The CDR3 DNA is TGTGCCAGCAGCAAACAACAGGGGGCGGTGGACACTGAAGAGACCCAGTACTTC. Its translation is CASSKQQGAVDTEETQYF.

Comment on this clone: Other DNA sequences from this sample encode an identical CDR3 as well. The rearrangement uses TRBV28 and TRBJ2-4; a weak D match, TRBD1 (6 bases). The germline V and J ends were trimmed by 5 bases and 9 bases, with 20 bases remaining between them. The CDR3 has 15 residues. Germline V gives CDR1 MDHEN, CDR2 SYDVKM. CDR3 DNA sequence: TGTGCCAGCAGTACGACAGGTGACTCTCGAAGCATTCAGTACTTC. It translates to CASSTTGDSRSIQYF. The full variable domain, in which reference TRBV28 and TRBJ2-4 provide the parts outside the CDR3, is DVKVTQSSRYLVKRTGEKVFLECVQDMDHENMFWYRQDPGLGLRLIYFSYDVKMKEKGDIPEGYSVSREKKERFSLILESASTNQTSMYLCASSTTGDSRSIQYFGAGTRLSVL.